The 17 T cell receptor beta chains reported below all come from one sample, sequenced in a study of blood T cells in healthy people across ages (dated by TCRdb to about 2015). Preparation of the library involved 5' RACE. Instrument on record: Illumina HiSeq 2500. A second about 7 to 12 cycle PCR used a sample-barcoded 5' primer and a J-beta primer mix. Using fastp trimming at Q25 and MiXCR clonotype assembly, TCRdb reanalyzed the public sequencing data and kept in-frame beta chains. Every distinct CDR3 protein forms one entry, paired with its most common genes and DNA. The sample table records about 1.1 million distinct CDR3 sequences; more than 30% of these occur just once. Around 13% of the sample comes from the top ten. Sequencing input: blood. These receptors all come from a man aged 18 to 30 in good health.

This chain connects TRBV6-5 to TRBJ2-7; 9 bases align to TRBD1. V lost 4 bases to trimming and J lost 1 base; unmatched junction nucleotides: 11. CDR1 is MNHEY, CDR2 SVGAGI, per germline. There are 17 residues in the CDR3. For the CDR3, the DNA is TGTGCCAGCAGTTCGAAAAGGACAGGGGATTCATCCTACGAGCAGTACTTC. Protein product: CASSSKRTGDSSYEQYF.

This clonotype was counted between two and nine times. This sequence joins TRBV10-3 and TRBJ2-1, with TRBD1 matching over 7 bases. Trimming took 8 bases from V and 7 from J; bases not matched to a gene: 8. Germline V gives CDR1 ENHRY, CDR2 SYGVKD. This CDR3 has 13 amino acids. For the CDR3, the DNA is TGTGCCATCGTAGAGCAACAGGGGAATGAGCAGTTCTTC. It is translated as CAIVEQQGNEQFF.

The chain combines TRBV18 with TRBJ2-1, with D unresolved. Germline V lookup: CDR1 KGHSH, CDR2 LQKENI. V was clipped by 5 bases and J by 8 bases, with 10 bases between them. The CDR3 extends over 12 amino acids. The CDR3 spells CASSTQRDEQFF. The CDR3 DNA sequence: TGTGCCAGCTCAACTCAACGGGATGAGCAGTTCTTC.

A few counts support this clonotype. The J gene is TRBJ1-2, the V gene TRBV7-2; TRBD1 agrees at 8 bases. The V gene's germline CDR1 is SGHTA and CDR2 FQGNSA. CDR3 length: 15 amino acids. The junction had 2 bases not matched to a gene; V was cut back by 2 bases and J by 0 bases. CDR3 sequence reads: CASSLRTGPNYGYTF. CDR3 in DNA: TGTGCCAGCAGCTTACGGACAGGGCCTAACTATGGCTACACCTTC.

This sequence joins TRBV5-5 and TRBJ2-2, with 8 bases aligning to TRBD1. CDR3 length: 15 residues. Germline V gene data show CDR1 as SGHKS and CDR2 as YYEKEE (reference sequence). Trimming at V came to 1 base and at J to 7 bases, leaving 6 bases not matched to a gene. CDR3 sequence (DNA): TGTGCCAGCAGCTTGTCTGCAGGGACAGGCGGGGAGCTGTTTTTT. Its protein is CASSLSAGTGGELFF.

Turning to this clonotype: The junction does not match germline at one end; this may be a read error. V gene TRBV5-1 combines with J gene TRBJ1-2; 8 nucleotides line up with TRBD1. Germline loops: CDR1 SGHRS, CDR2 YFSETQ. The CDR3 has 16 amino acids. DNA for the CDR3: TGCGCCAGCAGCTTGGAGGCAGGGGGCTCTTTGGTTGGCTACATCTTC. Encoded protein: CASSLEAGGSLVGYIF.

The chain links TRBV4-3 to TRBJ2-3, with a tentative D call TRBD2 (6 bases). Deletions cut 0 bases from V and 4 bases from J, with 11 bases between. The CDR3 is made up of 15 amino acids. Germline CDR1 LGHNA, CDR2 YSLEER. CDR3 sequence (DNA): TGCGCCAGCAGCCAAGATGGAGGGAGGTCAGATACGCAGTATTTT. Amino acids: CASSQDGGRSDTQYF.

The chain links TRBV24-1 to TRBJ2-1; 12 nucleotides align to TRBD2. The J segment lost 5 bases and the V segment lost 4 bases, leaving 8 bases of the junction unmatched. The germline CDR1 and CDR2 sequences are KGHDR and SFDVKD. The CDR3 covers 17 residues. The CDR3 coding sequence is TGTGCCACCAGTGAGCCCAGACTAGCGGGGGAGCACAATGAGCAGTTCTTC. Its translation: CATSEPRLAGEHNEQFF.

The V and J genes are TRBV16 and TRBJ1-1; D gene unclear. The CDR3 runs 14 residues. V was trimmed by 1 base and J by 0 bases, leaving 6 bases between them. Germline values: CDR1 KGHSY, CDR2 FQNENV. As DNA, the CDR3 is TGTGCCAGCAGCCAATTCGGGGTGAACACTGAAGCTTTCTTT. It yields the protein CASSQFGVNTEAFF.

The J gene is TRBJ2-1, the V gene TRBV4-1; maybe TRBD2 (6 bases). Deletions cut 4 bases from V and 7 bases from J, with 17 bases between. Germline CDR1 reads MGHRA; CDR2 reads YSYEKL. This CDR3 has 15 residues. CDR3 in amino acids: CASSRGPEGENEQFF. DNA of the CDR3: TGCGCCAGCAGCCGTGGCCCGGAGGGAGAGAATGAGCAGTTCTTC.

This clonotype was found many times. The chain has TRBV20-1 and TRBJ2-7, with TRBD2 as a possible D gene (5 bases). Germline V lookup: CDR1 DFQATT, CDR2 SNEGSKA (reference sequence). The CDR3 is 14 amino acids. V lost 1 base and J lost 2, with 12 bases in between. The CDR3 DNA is TGCAGTGCTAGAGTCCCGGGATCAACCTACGAGCAGTACTTC. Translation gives CSARVPGSTYEQYF.

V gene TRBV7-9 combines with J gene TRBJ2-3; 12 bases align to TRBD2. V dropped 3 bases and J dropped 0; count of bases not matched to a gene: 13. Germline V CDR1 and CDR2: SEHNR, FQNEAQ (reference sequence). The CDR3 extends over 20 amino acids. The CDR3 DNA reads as TGTGCCAGCAGCTTTCGGACTAGCGGGGCCCTACAGACTAGCACAGATACGCAGTATTTT. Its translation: CASSFRTSGALQTSTDTQYF. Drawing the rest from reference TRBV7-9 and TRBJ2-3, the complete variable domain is DTGVSQNPRHKITKRGQNVTFRCDPISEHNRLYWYRQTLGQGPEFLTYFQNEAQLEKSRLLSDRFSAERPKGSFSTLEIQRTEQGDSAMYLCASSFRTSGALQTSTDTQYFGPGTRLTVL.

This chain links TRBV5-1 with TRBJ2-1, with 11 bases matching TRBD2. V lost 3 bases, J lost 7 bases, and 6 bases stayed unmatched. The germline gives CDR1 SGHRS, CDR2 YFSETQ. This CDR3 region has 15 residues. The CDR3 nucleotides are TGCGCCAGCAGCTCGACTAGCGGGAAGTGGAATGAGCAGTTCTTC. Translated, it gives CASSSTSGKWNEQFF.

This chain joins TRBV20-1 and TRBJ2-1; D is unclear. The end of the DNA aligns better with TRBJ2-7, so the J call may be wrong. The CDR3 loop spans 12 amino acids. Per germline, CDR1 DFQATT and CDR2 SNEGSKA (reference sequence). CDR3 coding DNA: TGCAGTGCTAGTGTTGGCTACAATGAGCAGTACTTC. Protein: CSASVGYNEQYF.

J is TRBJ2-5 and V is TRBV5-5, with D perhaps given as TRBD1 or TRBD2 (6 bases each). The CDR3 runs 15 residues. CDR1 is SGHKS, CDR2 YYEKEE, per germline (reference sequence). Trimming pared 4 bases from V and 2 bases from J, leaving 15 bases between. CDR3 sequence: CASSLLGGSQETQYF. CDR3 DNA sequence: TGTGCCAGCAGCCTGTTGGGGGGCTCTCAAGAGACCCAGTACTTC. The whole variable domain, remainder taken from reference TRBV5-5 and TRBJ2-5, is DAGVTQSPTHLIKTRGQQVTLRCSPISGHKSVSWYQQVLGQGPQFIFQYYEKEERGRGNFPDRFSARQFPNYSSELNVNALLLGDSALYLCASSLLGGSQETQYFGPGTRLLVL.

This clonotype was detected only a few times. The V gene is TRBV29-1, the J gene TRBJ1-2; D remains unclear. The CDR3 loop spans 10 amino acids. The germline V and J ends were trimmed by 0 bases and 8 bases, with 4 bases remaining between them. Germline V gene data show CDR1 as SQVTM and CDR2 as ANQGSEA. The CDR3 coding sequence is TGCAGCGTTGAAGAGGCGGGCTACACCTTC. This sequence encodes CSVEEAGYTF.

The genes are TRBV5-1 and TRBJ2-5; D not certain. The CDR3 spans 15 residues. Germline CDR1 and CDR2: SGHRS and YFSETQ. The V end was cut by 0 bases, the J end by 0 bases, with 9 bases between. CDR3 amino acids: CASSLAGQYQETQYF. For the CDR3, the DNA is TGCGCCAGCAGCTTGGCTGGGCAGTACCAAGAGACCCAGTACTTC.